The present T cell receptor (beta chain) was sequenced within a study of shared clonotypes between healthy human individuals. About the study: With ages of 18 to 49, the donors were two women and a few men. Study-wide findings and caveats: Against clonotypes common to all four donors, non-shared ones had lower generation probabilities.

Only in-frame clones appear in the TCRdb table, and some are missing; sequencing was by immunoSEQ multiplex PCR. The sample lists 850,000 to 1,100,000 clones; roughly 80% were seen once. The CDR3 covers 15 residues. Germline values: CDR1 SGHAT, CDR2 FQNNGV. The junction had 3 bases not matched to a gene; V was cut back by 5 bases and J by 2 bases. To note about this clone: Its target is unknown.

The sequence derives from a man aged 18 to 30 in good health. Some clones in this sample may be carry-over from other donors' samples. The genes are TRBV11-2 and TRBJ2-7; 13 bases fit TRBD2. Sequencing was performed on memory CD4+ T cells from PBMCs. Regarding subset: CD45RA-negative fraction. The CDR3 sequence: CASSVTSGGAYEQYF. The DNA of the CDR3 is TGTGCCAGCAGCGTCACTAGCGGGGGGGCCTACGAGCAGTACTTC.